The 21 T cell receptor beta chains in this list originate from one sample, sequenced in a study of CD8 T cells in ankylosing spondylitis. TCRdb redid the calling of the 5' RACE reads with MiXCR, one entry per CDR3 protein. The sample records roughly 90,000 distinct CDR3 sequences, roughly 8.3% being singletons. Sequences were obtained from blood, either unsorted or a sorted T cell fraction (not recorded which). These receptors were taken from a male donor with ankylosing spondylitis or in good health (not recorded which).

This clonotype was observed many times. The chain links TRBV12-3 or TRBV12-4 to TRBJ2-1; D not resolved. The CDR3 covers 13 residues. V shed 3 bases and J shed 7 bases, with 10 bases lying between them. CDR3 protein: CASSFLTQNEQFF. The DNA for the CDR3 is TGTGCCAGCAGTTTCCTGACGCAGAATGAGCAGTTCTTC.

This clonotype was found many times. The chain uses TRBV12-3 or TRBV12-4 and TRBJ2-7; a possible D gene is TRBD1 (5 bases). CDR3 size: 13 residues. Trimming took 3 bases from V and 2 from J, leaving 8 bases between them. The CDR3 DNA reads TGTGCCAGCAGTTTTGGACAAACCTACGAGCAGTACTTC. Protein: CASSFGQTYEQYF.

This clonotype occurred many times. The genes are TRBV7-2 and TRBJ2-7; the match to TRBD1 covers 9 bases. CDR1 is SGHTA, CDR2 FQGNSA, per germline. V was pared by 2 bases and J by 10 bases, with 15 bases of the junction left unmatched. CDR3 length equals 16 residues. The CDR3 bases are TGTGCCAGCAGCTTAACAGGGGGCGATGCCTCTACGAGCCAGTACTTC. Amino acid sequence: CASSLTGGDASTSQYF.

There are many counts of this clonotype. The J gene is TRBJ1-1, the V gene TRBV3-1; D remains unclear. This CDR3 is built from 14 residues. The germline CDR1 and CDR2 sequences are LGHDT and YNNKEL (reference sequence). Between the trimmed V and J ends, which lost 1 base and 4 bases, there was a span of 10 bases. The CDR3 is CASSQGGPGTEAFF. The CDR3 coding sequence is TGTGCCAGCAGCCAAGGAGGCCCCGGCACTGAAGCTTTCTTT.

This clonotype was recorded many times. The chain links TRBV5-1 to TRBJ2-7; TRBD1 matches at 12 bases. With 3 bases clipped from V and 4 bases from J, the junction kept 8 bases outside the gene matches. The CDR3 consists of 16 residues. Germline CDR1 and CDR2: SGHRS and YFSETQ. The CDR3 sequence is CASSSPPGQGAYEQYF. The CDR3 nucleotides are TGCGCCAGCAGCTCCCCCCCGGGACAGGGGGCATACGAGCAGTACTTC.

This clonotype came up many times. The genes are TRBV7-8 and TRBJ2-3; D unclear. Germline V gene data show CDR1 as SGHVS and CDR2 as FQNEAQ. The CDR3 is 11 amino acids. The V and J ends lost 4 bases and 5 bases respectively, with 4 bases between them. CDR3 loop: CASSSQDTQYF. The CDR3 DNA reads TGTGCCAGCAGCTCCCAAGATACGCAGTATTTT.

This clonotype was picked up many times. This chain uses TRBV10-3 with TRBJ1-2; 8 bases agree with TRBD1. Losses at the gene ends were 7 bases for V and 8 bases for J; bases not matched to a gene: 9. The germline V gene has CDR1 ENHRY and CDR2 SYGVKD. CDR3 size: 13 residues. The CDR3 region has the DNA TGTGCCATCACCGTGGACAGGGCAAACGGCTACACCTTC. Protein: CAITVDRANGYTF.

This clonotype came up many times. CDR3 protein: CASSQQTGAGGELFF. As DNA, the CDR3 is TGTGCCAGTAGTCAACAGACAGGGGCCGGCGGGGAGCTGTTTTTT. V gene TRBV19 combines with J gene TRBJ2-2, with 8 bases aligning to TRBD1. Trimming removed 5 bases from V and 7 bases from J; junction bases left unmatched: 9. The CDR3 covers 15 residues. The germline gives CDR1 LNHDA, CDR2 SQIVND (reference sequence).

This clonotype has ten or more counts. The rearrangement links TRBV7-2 to TRBJ1-2, with D perhaps TRBD1 (5 bases). V lost 5 bases and J 6 bases, leaving 16 bases between the germline ends. Germline loops: CDR1 SGHTA, CDR2 FQGNSA. The CDR3 consists of 14 residues. The CDR3 region has the DNA TGTGCCAGCAGCCCCCGGGACCCCCGGGATGGCTACACCTTC. Its translation: CASSPRDPRDGYTF.

There are a few counts of this clonotype. The chain uses TRBV7-2 and TRBJ2-7; D not certain. Between the trimmed V and J ends, which lost 3 bases and 6 bases, there was a span of 12 bases. The CDR3 consists of 13 residues. Per germline, CDR1 SGHTA and CDR2 FQGNSA. CDR3 sequence reads: CASSLDALGEQYF. The DNA for the CDR3 is TGTGCCAGCAGCTTGGACGCCCTCGGCGAGCAGTACTTC. The full variable domain, completed using reference TRBV7-2 and TRBJ2-7, is GAGVSQSPSNKVTEKGKDVELRCDPISGHTALYWYRQSLGQGLEFLIYFQGNSAPDKSGLPSDRFSAERTGGSVSTLTIQRTQQEDSAVYLCASSLDALGEQYFGPGTRLTVT.

This clonotype was counted between two and nine times. The CDR3 region has the DNA TGCAGTGCCTCGCGGCCCGGGCGCGGGGATACGCAGTATTTT. Protein: CSASRPGRGDTQYF. The chain uses TRBV20-1 and TRBJ2-3, with D perhaps TRBD2 (5 bases). The CDR3 totals 14 residues. V was trimmed by 6 bases and J by 6 bases, leaving 19 bases between them. From germline, CDR1 is DFQATT and CDR2 SNEGSKA (reference sequence).

This clonotype was detected ten times or more. This sequence joins TRBV20-1 and TRBJ2-5, with a possible D match to TRBD2 (6 bases). There are 12 residues in the CDR3. V was clipped by 3 bases and J by 4 bases, with 9 bases between them. Germline V lookup: CDR1 DFQATT, CDR2 SNEGSKA (reference sequence). The DNA of the CDR3 is TGCAGTGCTAGTGTCGGGGGAGAGACCCAGTACTTC. This encodes CSASVGGETQYF.

This clonotype was seen repeatedly, ten times or more. V is TRBV20-1 and J is TRBJ2-7; the D is unclear. The CDR3 loop spans 13 amino acids. The germline CDR1 and CDR2 sequences are DFQATT and SNEGSKA (reference sequence). Trimming cost V 6 bases and J 0 bases, with 12 bases left between them. In nucleotides, the CDR3 is TGCAGTGCCTCTAAAACGGGCTCCTACGAGCAGTACTTC. It specifies CSASKTGSYEQYF.

This clonotype occurred many times. The V call is TRBV5-6, the J call TRBJ2-5; D not certain. The CDR3 totals 13 residues. Germline lookup yields CDR1 SGHDT and CDR2 YYEEEE. The ends were cut back, 1 base at V and 1 base at J, with 5 bases in the middle. The CDR3 nucleotides read TGTGCCAGCAGCTTGTGGTCCCAAGAGACCCAGTACTTC. Its protein product is CASSLWSQETQYF. The whole variable domain, filled in from reference TRBV5-6 and TRBJ2-5, reads DAGVTQSPTHLIKTRGQQVTLRCSPKSGHDTVSWYQQALGQGPQFIFQYYEEEERQRGNFPDRFSGHQFPNYSSELNVNALLLGDSALYLCASSLWSQETQYFGPGTRLLVL.

This clonotype was detected many times. This chain links TRBV24-1 with TRBJ1-5; D is ambiguous. V was trimmed by 3 bases and J by 2 bases, leaving 4 bases between them. The CDR3 loop spans 13 amino acids. The germline V gene has CDR1 KGHDR and CDR2 SFDVKD. Here the CDR3 DNA reads TGTGCCACCAGTGATAGCGGCAATCAGCCCCAGCATTTT. It is translated as CATSDSGNQPQHF.

This clonotype was detected many times. The CDR3 region is CASEWAGSYEQYF. The CDR3 nucleotides read TGTGCTAGTGAGTGGGCGGGCTCCTACGAGCAGTACTTC. V gene TRBV12-5 combines with J gene TRBJ2-7; the D gene is possibly TRBD2 (5 bases). The CDR3 loop spans 13 amino acids. Germline CDR1 and CDR2: LGHNT and FRNRAP. Trimming pared 7 bases from V and 0 bases from J, leaving 10 bases between.

On this clonotype: This may be a read error: a much more frequent sequence differs by one nucleotide. The rearrangement links TRBV10-1 to TRBJ2-3, with TRBD2 identical over 11 bases. Unmatched junction bases numbered 8, after V lost 8 bases and J lost 4 bases. Germline CDR1 and CDR2: WNHNN and SYGVQD (reference sequence). This CDR3 region has 15 residues. CDR3 in amino acids: CASGEGTSGADTQYF. CDR3 bases: TGCGCCAGCGGCGAAGGGACTAGCGGCGCAGATACGCAGTATTTT.

The genes are TRBV7-3 and TRBJ2-2; D gene uncertain. CDR3 size: 13 residues. Trimming removed 4 bases from V and 5 bases from J, with 8 bases in between. Germline V CDR1 and CDR2: SGHTA, FQGTGA. The DNA for the CDR3 is TGTGCCAGCAGCTCCAGGCGTACCGGGGAGCTGTTTTTT. It is translated as CASSSRRTGELFF.

In this sample, this clonotype turned up a few times. At one of its ends the junction is not consistent with the germline gene, which may arise from a read error. The chain uses TRBV20-1 and TRBJ2-7; 7 bases align to TRBD1. The CDR3 length is 15 residues. CDR1 and CDR2 (germline): DFQATT, SNEGSKA (reference sequence). The CDR3 DNA reads TGCTGTGCTAGAGATCAGGGGACAGCCTCCTACGAGCAGTACTTC. Its translation: CCARDQGTASYEQYF.

This clonotype showed up many times. The V call is TRBV5-5, the J call TRBJ1-1; no firm D call. The CDR3 is made up of 12 amino acids. The V gene's germline CDR1 is SGHKS and CDR2 YYEKEE (reference sequence). V lost 0 bases and J 6 bases, leaving 6 bases between the germline ends. CDR3: CASSLGLSEAFF. CDR3 DNA: TGTGCCAGCAGCTTGGGACTCTCTGAAGCTTTCTTT.

A note on this clonotype: A clone one base away is much larger, so this may be a read error. CDR3 loop: CASSRQVNAGELFF. The CDR3 coding sequence is TGTGCCAGCAGCCGGCAGGTGAACGCCGGGGAGCTGTTTTTT. This rearrangement joins TRBV7-2 to TRBJ2-2; no reliable D call. Per the germline V gene, CDR1 is SGHTA and CDR2 is FQGNSA. This CDR3 has 14 residues.